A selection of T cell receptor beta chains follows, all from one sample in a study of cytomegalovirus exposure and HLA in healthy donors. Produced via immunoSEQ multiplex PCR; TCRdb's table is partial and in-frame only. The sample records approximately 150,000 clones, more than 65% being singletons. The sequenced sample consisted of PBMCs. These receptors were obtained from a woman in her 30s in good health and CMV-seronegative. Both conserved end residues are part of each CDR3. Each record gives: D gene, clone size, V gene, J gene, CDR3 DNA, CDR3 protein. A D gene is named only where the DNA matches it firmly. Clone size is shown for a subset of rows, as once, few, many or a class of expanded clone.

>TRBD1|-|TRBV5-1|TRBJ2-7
TGCGCCAGCAGCTTAAATCCCGGGACAGGGGGCTACGAGCAGTACTTC
CASSLNPGTGGYEQYF
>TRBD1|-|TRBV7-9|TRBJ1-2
TGTGCCAGCAGCTCCGGGACAGCCTATGGCTACACCTTC
CASSSGTAYGYTF
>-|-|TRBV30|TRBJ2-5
TGTGCCTGGAGTGGGGCGGGGGCGCGGGAGGAGACCCAGTACTTC
CAWSGAGAREETQYF
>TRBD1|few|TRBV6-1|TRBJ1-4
TGTGCCAGCACGACACAGGGGACTAATGAAAAACTGTTTTTT
CASTTQGTNEKLFF
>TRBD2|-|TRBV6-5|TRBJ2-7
TGTGCCAGCAAGCCTCAGCGGGGGGATACCTACGAGCAGTACTTC
CASKPQRGDTYEQYF
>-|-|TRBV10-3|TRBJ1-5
TGTGCCATCAGTGAGATGGCGACAGACAGCAATCAGCCCCAGCATTTT
CAISEMATDSNQPQHF
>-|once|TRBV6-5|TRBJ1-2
TGTGCCAGCGGGGAGGACATCAGGCTCGACTATGGCTACACCTTC
CASGEDIRLDYGYTF
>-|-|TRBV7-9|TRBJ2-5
TGTGCCAGCAGCTTAGAGTTGGGGGGAGAGACCCAGTACTTC
CASSLELGGETQYF
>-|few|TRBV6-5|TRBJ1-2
TGTGCCAGCAGCCACAGGGAAGACTATGGCTACACCTTC
CASSHREDYGYTF
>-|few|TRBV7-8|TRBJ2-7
TGTGCCAGCAGCGGATTGACAGGCCCAGCCTACGAGCAGTACTTC
CASSGLTGPAYEQYF
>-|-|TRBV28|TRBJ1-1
TGTGCCAGCAGTTCGGCAGGGAGGTTCGTGACGTATAAGAACACTGAAGCTTTCTTT
CASSSAGRFVTYKNTEAFF
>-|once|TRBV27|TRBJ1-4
TGTGCCAGCAGTTTATCCTGGGTGGGGCAAAATGAAAAACTGTTTTTT
CASSLSWVGQNEKLFF
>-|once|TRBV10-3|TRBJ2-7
TGTGCCATCAGTTATAGCGGCTCAAGGGGTGACGAGCAGTACTTC
CAISYSGSRGDEQYF
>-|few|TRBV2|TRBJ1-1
TGTGCCAGCATTGCGGCGAACACTGAAGCTTTCTTT
CASIAANTEAFF
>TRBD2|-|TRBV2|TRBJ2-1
TGTGCCAGCAGTGAAGAGAGGACTAGCGGGAGGGGACTCGGGTTCTTC
CASSEERTSGRGLGFF
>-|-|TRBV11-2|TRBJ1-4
TGTGCCAGCAGCTTGAGTACAGGGTCGACTAATGAAAAACTGTTTTTT
CASSLSTGSTNEKLFF
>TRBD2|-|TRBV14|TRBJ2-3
TGTGCCAGCAGCCCGCGGGGGATCCGCACAGATACGCAGTATTTT
CASSPRGIRTDTQYF
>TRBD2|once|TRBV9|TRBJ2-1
TGTGCCAGCAGCGCGGCGTCGCGTAGCGGGAGGTTCTTC
CASSAASRSGRFF
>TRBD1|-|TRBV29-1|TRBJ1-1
TGCAGCACCCGAGGTGGGACAGGGATGTTTTCGGCTGAAGCTTTCTTT
CSTRGGTGMFSAEAFF
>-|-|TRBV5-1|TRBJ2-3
TGCGCCAGCAGCTTAGGCGGGGCCGATACGCAGTATTTT
CASSLGGADTQYF
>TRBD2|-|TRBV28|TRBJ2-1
TGTGCCAGCACCCTGACTAGCGGGAGAAGTATCGGCAATGAGCAGTTCTTC
CASTLTSGRSIGNEQFF
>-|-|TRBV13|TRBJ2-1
TGTGCCAGCAGCTTAACCTGGGGGCTCTCCTACAATGAGCAGTTCTTC
CASSLTWGLSYNEQFF
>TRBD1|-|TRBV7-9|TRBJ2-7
TGTGCCAGCAGTTACGGGACAGGGCCCAACTACGAGCAGTACTTC
CASSYGTGPNYEQYF
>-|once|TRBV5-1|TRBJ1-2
TGCGCCAGCAGCCCGGGAGGGGAGAGGTATGGCTACCCCTTC
CASSPGGERYGYPF
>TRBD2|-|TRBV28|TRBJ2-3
TGTGCCAGCAGTCCCTCCCTCGTTAGCGGGGACACAGATACGCAGTATTTT
CASSPSLVSGDTDTQYF
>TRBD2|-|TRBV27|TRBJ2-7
TGTGCCAGCAGTTTCGGTCTAGCGGGCTACGAGCAGTACTTC
CASSFGLAGYEQYF
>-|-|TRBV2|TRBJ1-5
TGTGCCAGCATCGGCGTACAGGGCAATCAGCCCCAGCATTTT
CASIGVQGNQPQHF
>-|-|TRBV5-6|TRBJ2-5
TGTGCCAGCAGCTTGATAGGGGGAGAGACCCAGTACTTC
CASSLIGGETQYF
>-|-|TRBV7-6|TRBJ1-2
TGTGCCAGCAGCTTATTCGGTTTACAGGGCGGTGGCTACACCTTC
CASSLFGLQGGGYTF
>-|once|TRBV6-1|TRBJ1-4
TGTGCCAGCAGTGAAGCGTCTGGTTGGAGGGGACTGTTTTTT
CASSEASGWRGLFF
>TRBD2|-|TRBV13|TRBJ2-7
TGTGCCAGCAGCCCGGCGGGGGAGTGGCCTTACGAGCAGTACTTC
CASSPAGEWPYEQYF
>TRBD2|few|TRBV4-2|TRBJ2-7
TGTGCCAGCAGCCAGGCGCAACTAGCGGGAGGGCCCGGCCACGAGCAGTACTTC
CASSQAQLAGGPGHEQYF
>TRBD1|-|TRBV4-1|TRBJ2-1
TGCGCCAGCAGCCAGGGGGCCTTGGGACAGGGACGCAATGAGCAGTTCTTC
CASSQGALGQGRNEQFF
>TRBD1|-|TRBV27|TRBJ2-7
TGTGCCACCACCAAGACAGGGGGCCATTTCTACGAGCAGTACTTC
CATTKTGGHFYEQYF
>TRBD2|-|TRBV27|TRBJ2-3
TGTGCCGTAGAACCGGGGGGGACAGATACGCAGTATTTT
CAVEPGGTDTQYF
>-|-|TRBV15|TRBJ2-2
TGTGCCACCAGCAGAGCTCTGGGGGCAGAAAACGGGGAGCTGTTTTTT
CATSRALGAENGELFF
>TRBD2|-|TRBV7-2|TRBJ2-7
TGTGCCAGCACCCAGCCGGGGCTAGCGGGAGACGAGCAGTACTTC
CASTQPGLAGDEQYF
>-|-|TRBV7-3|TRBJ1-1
TGTGCCAGCAGCTTAATCGTGAGGCTCAGTAACACTGAAGCTTTCTTT
CASSLIVRLSNTEAFF
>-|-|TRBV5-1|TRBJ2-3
TGCGCCAGCAGCCCCTCGGGTGCCATCCGACTCGCAGATACGCAGTATTTT
CASSPSGAIRLADTQYF
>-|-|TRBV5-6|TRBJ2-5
TGTGCCAGCAGCTTGGGGCGGCCCGAAGAGACCCAGTACTTC
CASSLGRPEETQYF
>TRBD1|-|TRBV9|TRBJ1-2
TGTGCCAGCAGCACCGAGACAGGGAACTATGGCTACACCTTC
CASSTETGNYGYTF
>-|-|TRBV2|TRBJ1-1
TGTGCCAGCAGTGAACCCGCAGGAGGTTTCGACACTGAAGCTTTCTTT
CASSEPAGGFDTEAFF
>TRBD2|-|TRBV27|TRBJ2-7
TGTGCCAGCAGTTCGCTAGCGGGAGGGAAGTACGAGCAGTACTTC
CASSSLAGGKYEQYF
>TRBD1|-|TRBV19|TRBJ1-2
TGTGCCAGTAGTCCACAGACAGGGGACTATGGCTACACCTTC
CASSPQTGDYGYTF
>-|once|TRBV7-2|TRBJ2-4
TGTGCCAGCAGCTTAGTCGCGGGAAAAAACATTCAGTACTTC
CASSLVAGKNIQYF
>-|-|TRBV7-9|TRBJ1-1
TGTGCCAGCAGCTTAGGGTACAGTGAAGCTTTCTTT
CASSLGYSEAFF
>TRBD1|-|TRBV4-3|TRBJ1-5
TGCGCCAGCAGCCAAGAAACCCTGGACAGGGAGACCGTGATGTATAGCAATCAGCCCCAGCATTTT
CASSQETLDRETVMYSNQPQHF
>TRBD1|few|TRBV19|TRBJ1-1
TGTGCCAGTAGTCCTCGGACAGGGGGCTTGGCTGAAGCTTTCTTT
CASSPRTGGLAEAFF